Detailed here is one T cell receptor (beta chain). Its antigen is unknown. Germline V CDR1 and CDR2: SGHTA, FQGNSA. V gave up 1 base and J gave up 3 bases, with 18 bases separating them. This CDR3 region has 18 residues. Each sample yielded at least 6 micrograms of PBMC total RNA. The sample originates from a study of blood T cells in healthy people across ages. Combining a sample-barcoded 5' primer with a J-beta primer mix, a second PCR ran for 7 to 11 cycles. TCRdb analysed the 5' RACE reads with MiXCR anew, one entry per CDR3 protein. The table shows about 1.4 million distinct CDR3 sequences, with roughly 60% occurring only once. General study results and limits: With age, beta diversity per million T cells declined roughly linearly, significantly by 40.

The chain has TRBV7-2 and TRBJ2-2; weak D call: TRBD2 (5 bases). The receptor's source is a man aged 18 to 35 in good health. The sequenced sample was blood. CDR3 amino acids: CASSLDSPPKDYTGELFF. The CDR3 nucleotides are TGTGCCAGCAGCTTAGATTCCCCCCCAAAGGACTACACCGGGGAGCTGTTTTTT.